The rows below give T cell receptor beta chains drawn from one sample of a study of prognosis after radiotherapy for stage I lung cancer. TCRdb used MiXCR to reprocess the multiplex PCR reads, holding one entry per CDR3 protein. The sample carries approximately 31,000 distinct CDR3 sequences, about half recorded once. The sample was PBMCs, taken before or after stereotactic body radiation therapy (not recorded which). These receptors all stem from a donor at least 50 years old with non-small cell lung cancer. Each CDR3 is given without its conserved first and last residue.

V,CDR3
TRBV7-2,ASSSASGTAPLST
TRBV7-2,ASSSPLGVGAYNEQF
TRBV11-2,ASSTRLAGHYEQY
TRBV6-2/TRBV6-3,ASSQDRISGNTIY
TRBV6-7,ASSYVGSYEQY
TRBV24-1,ATSDPGLEGGPLHNEQF
TRBV5-5,ASSLMSQPQETQY
TRBV11-1,AISDTRQDTEAF
TRBV7-8,ASSLGGTSGSYEQY
TRBV19,ASSFRAPRDIQY
TRBV7-2,ASSLFSAGTLNTEAF
TRBV3-1,ASSENISPLH
TRBV6-1,ASKETAEQF
TRBV5-1,ASSPRTGSGNTIY
TRBV6-1,ASSEVGLAYNEQF
TRBV6-5,ASSYSIMGRVRSTDTQY
TRBV2,ASGGSRGEQF
TRBV5-1,ASSLGSSSGNTIY
TRBV5-1,ASSLGNQGTDTQY
TRBV5-1,SSSSLRPRGHTDTQY
TRBV6-5,ASSYSMGRSNEAF
TRBV29-1,SVEGFVSGVEQF
TRBV20-1,SADRLGLSEQY
TRBV11-2,ASNSGVQNIQY
TRBV11-3,ASSLDSNTGELF
TRBV7-2,ASSLAYSPGLAGGYNEQF
TRBV19,ASSRTGTLNQPQH
TRBV6-2/TRBV6-3,ASSNREGDEQY
TRBV9,ASSGGLAENYNEQF
TRBV20-1,SAREIPGLQAYEQY
TRBV5-1,ASRGGTNYGYT
TRBV2,ASSVIGDDGYT
TRBV11-2,ASRPPGPSTDTQY
TRBV27,ASKKGGGYEQY
TRBV2,ASSDGSNTEAF
TRBV5-4,ASSPTFSGEGYT
TRBV20-1,SALDTTGTNTGELF
TRBV20-1,SARYGYTDTQY
TRBV6-2/TRBV6-3,ASSDSPGDGYT
TRBV19,ASKGVVRGYT
TRBV12-3/TRBV12-4,ASSLGSVAPNSPLH
TRBV7-9,DSSSMGDTQY
TRBV7-2,ASSLSSNPPGNTIY
TRBV6-1,SSSRDMIGNTIY
TRBV19,ASSTQFPGYGYT
TRBV5-1,ASSWGQGARYEQY
TRBV6-5,ASSYAGQGTEAF
TRBV7-9,ASSPDRRTSGMAGEGTQY
TRBV20-1,SARTKTGKRQRLFSVAF
TRBV15,ATSNGGSNQPQH